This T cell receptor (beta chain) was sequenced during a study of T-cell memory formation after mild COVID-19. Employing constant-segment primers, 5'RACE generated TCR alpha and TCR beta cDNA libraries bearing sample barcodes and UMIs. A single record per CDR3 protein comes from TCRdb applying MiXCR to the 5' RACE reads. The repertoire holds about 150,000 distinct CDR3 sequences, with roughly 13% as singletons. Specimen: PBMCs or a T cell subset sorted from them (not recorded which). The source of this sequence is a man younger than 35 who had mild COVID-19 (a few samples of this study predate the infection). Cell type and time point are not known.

CDR3 residues: CASSLLGPPGPDTQYF. The CDR3 DNA sequence: TGTGCCAGCAGCTTATTAGGCCCTCCGGGCCCAGATACGCAGTATTTT. This chain connects TRBV7-9 to TRBJ2-3; D remains ambiguous. This CDR3 contains 16 residues. The germline V gene has CDR1 SEHNR and CDR2 FQNEAQ (reference sequence). V lost 2 bases and J 4 bases, leaving 16 bases between the germline ends.